The 26 T cell receptor beta chains below come from one sample, sequenced in a study of blood T cell repertoires in COVID-19. This table comes from immunoSEQ multiplex PCR, and its TCRdb copy is limited to in-frame clones, with some not included. The data contain 190,000 or so clones, around 85% of them singletons. The sequencing sample was made of peripheral blood. The receptors here all came from a woman aged 70 to 79 with acute or convalescent COVID-19.

J is TRBJ2-1 and V is TRBV7-2; D remains unclear. Germline-derived CDR1 and CDR2 are SGHTA and FQGNSA. This CDR3 comprises 16 residues. The V gene lost 7 bases and the J gene lost 0 bases, with 16 bases spanning the gap. DNA of the CDR3: TGTGCCAGCACCCTAGTCGGTACAAGCTCCTACAATGAGCAGTTCTTC. Amino acid sequence: CASTLVGTSSYNEQFF.

In this sample, this clone turned up once. The V and J genes are TRBV7-2 and TRBJ2-2; TRBD2 matches at 15 bases. Trimming removed 10 bases from V and 0 bases from J; junction bases left unmatched: 9. CDR1 and CDR2 from the germline V gene are SGHTA and FQGNSA. The CDR3 totals 18 residues. The CDR3 loop reads CAITSGTSGGSNTGELFF. Here the CDR3 DNA reads TGTGCCATCACCTCCGGGACTAGCGGGGGGTCGAACACCGGGGAGCTGTTTTTT.

J is TRBJ1-1 and V is TRBV18; unclear D gene. Germline CDR1 and CDR2: KGHSH and LQKENI. CDR3 size: 14 residues. V gave up 6 bases and J gave up 1 base, with 12 bases separating them. The CDR3 DNA is TGTGCCAGCTCCGAGATCGAGGGGAACACTGAAGCTTTCTTT. Its protein product is CASSEIEGNTEAFF.

The genes are TRBV28 and TRBJ1-1; TRBD1 matches 8 bases. Germline CDR1 MDHEN, CDR2 SYDVKM. J was trimmed by 10 bases and V by 8 bases; bases with no gene match: 15. This CDR3 has 14 amino acids. In DNA form, the CDR3 reads TGTGCCAGCGGATCGACAGGGGATCGGGTTACAGCTTTCTTT. This translates into CASGSTGDRVTAFF.

The CDR3 sequence: CASSQAAGLSNQPQHF. The CDR3 DNA reads as TGTGCCAGCAGCCAAGCGGCAGGGTTGAGCAATCAGCCCCAGCATTTT. This rearrangement joins TRBV3-1 (or the pseudogene TRBV3-2) to TRBJ1-5; D is possibly TRBD1 (5 bases). Looked up from germline, CDR1 is LGHDT and CDR2 is YNNKEL (reference sequence). Between the trimmed V and J ends, which lost 1 base and 1 base, there was a span of 11 bases. The CDR3 is 16 residues long.

V is TRBV10-3 and J is TRBJ2-1, with 8 nucleotides matching TRBD2. The trim removed 4 bases at V and 1 base at J, leaving 6 bases unmatched. CDR1 is ENHRY and CDR2 is SYGVKD in the germline V gene. The CDR3 loop spans 16 amino acids. In nucleotides, the CDR3 is TGTGCCATCAGTGCAAGCGGGGGCCGATCCTACAATGAGCAGTTCTTC. Its translation is CAISASGGRSYNEQFF.

The chain combines TRBV5-4 with TRBJ2-6, with a weak D call TRBD1 (5 bases). In germline, CDR1 is SGHNT, CDR2 YYREEE (reference sequence). Trimming stripped 1 base from V and 4 bases from J, with 18 bases between. The CDR3 sequence is 18 residues long. CDR3 sequence: CASSLKGRVPSGANVLTF. CDR3 DNA: TGTGCCAGCAGCTTGAAGGGCAGGGTCCCCTCCGGGGCCAACGTCCTGACTTTC.

The V gene is TRBV4-1, the J gene TRBJ1-4, with 9 positions matching TRBD1. The germline CDR1 and CDR2 sequences are MGHRA and YSYEKL. Germline trimming cut 2 bases from V and 5 bases from J; bases unmatched to any gene: 6. The CDR3 covers 16 residues. In DNA, the CDR3 is TGCGCCAGCAGCCAACAGAGGACAGGGGTCAATGAAAAACTGTTTTTT. Protein sequence: CASSQQRTGVNEKLFF.

The chain combines TRBV18 with TRBJ1-1; perhaps TRBD1 as D (5 bases). The germline CDR1 and CDR2 sequences are KGHSH and LQKENI. V lost 3 bases, J lost 8 bases, and 19 bases lay in between. CDR3 length equals 15 residues. This chain's CDR3 is CASSPQRGAIIEAFF. CDR3 DNA sequence: TGTGCCAGCTCACCCCAAAGGGGCGCTATTATCGAAGCTTTCTTT. Based on the CDR3 plus reference TRBV18 and TRBJ1-1, the full variable domain is NAGVMQNPRHLVRRRGQEARLRCSPMKGHSHVYWYRQLPEEGLKFMVYLQKENIIDESGMPKERFSAEFPKEGPSILRIQQVVRGDSAAYFCASSPQRGAIIEAFFGQGTRLTVV.

This chain's CDR3 is CASSIPSGRPQHF. The CDR3 nucleotides read TGTGCCAGTAGTATACCTTCCGGTAGGCCCCAGCATTTT. The chain recombines TRBV19 with TRBJ1-5; D is unresolved. Germline CDR1 is LNHDA and CDR2 is SQIVND (reference sequence). Trimming took 2 bases from V and 9 from J, leaving 11 bases between them. The CDR3 sequence is 13 residues long.

The V call is TRBV5-5, the J call TRBJ2-7, with TRBD2 identical over 13 bases. With V trimmed by 5 bases and J by 2 bases, 4 bases remained unmatched. The CDR3 loop spans 15 amino acids. Germline CDR1 and CDR2: SGHKS and YYEKEE (reference sequence). CDR3 coding DNA: TGTGCCAGCAGTTTACTAGCGGGGGGGCCCTACGAGCAGTACTTC. Translation gives CASSLLAGGPYEQYF. Using reference TRBV5-5 and TRBJ2-7 for the parts outside the CDR3, the full variable domain is DAGVTQSPTHLIKTRGQQVTLRCSPISGHKSVSWYQQVLGQGPQFIFQYYEKEERGRGNFPDRFSARQFPNYSSELNVNALLLGDSALYLCASSLLAGGPYEQYFGPGTRLTVT.

The chain is built from TRBV29-1 and TRBJ1-1; no clear D. Trimming cost V 6 bases and J 5 bases, with 13 bases left between them. The CDR3 consists of 12 residues. The germline V gene has CDR1 SQVTM and CDR2 ANQGSEA. This CDR3 is CSVILGSTEAFF. As DNA, the CDR3 is TGCAGCGTGATTCTTGGCTCGACTGAAGCTTTCTTT.

The chain has TRBV3-1 (or the pseudogene TRBV3-2) and TRBJ2-1; D gene ambiguous. Germline V gene lookup returns CDR1 LGHDT and CDR2 YNNKEL (reference sequence). The CDR3 runs 15 residues. The germline V and J ends were trimmed by 4 bases and 2 bases, with 12 bases remaining between them. The CDR3 DNA is TGTGCCAGCAGCCCGTATGTAAGCGCCTACAATGAGCAGTTCTTC. This codes for CASSPYVSAYNEQFF.

This chain connects TRBV7-9 to TRBJ2-5; TRBD1 matches 9 bases. Trimming took 5 bases from V and 2 from J; bases not matched to a gene: 9. The CDR3 totals 16 residues. Germline values: CDR1 SEHNR, CDR2 FQNEAQ (reference sequence). The CDR3 protein is CASSISRTGAQETQYF. The CDR3 DNA reads as TGTGCCAGCAGCATATCAAGGACAGGGGCTCAAGAGACCCAGTACTTC.

This chain connects TRBV6-6 to TRBJ1-2; tentatively, D is TRBD1 (6 bases). Germline V lookup: CDR1 MNHNY, CDR2 SVGAGI (reference sequence). V lost 2 bases and J 6 bases, leaving 13 bases between the germline ends. This CDR3 contains 14 residues. The chain's CDR3 is CASSYDWGGDGYTF. In nucleotides, the CDR3 is TGTGCCAGCAGTTACGATTGGGGGGGCGATGGCTACACCTTC.

The chain links TRBV20-1 to TRBJ1-1, with a possible D match to TRBD1 (6 bases). Trimming cost V 3 bases and J 5 bases, with 22 bases left between them. The CDR3 is 16 residues long. Germline V gives CDR1 DFQATT, CDR2 SNEGSKA (reference sequence). CDR3 coding DNA: TGCAGTGCTAGTCCCTCCCGACAGGCCCCGAGGACTGAAGCTTTCTTT. Its protein product is CSASPSRQAPRTEAFF.

The chain is built from TRBV25-1 and TRBJ1-6, with D possibly being TRBD1 (6 bases). The CDR3 extends over 15 amino acids. V lost 4 bases and J lost 3, with 10 bases in between. Germline V gene data show CDR1 as MGHDK and CDR2 as SYGVNS. The DNA for the CDR3 is TGTGCCAGCAGTGGGACCAGGGGCTATAATTCACCCCTCCACTTT. It specifies CASSGTRGYNSPLHF.

In the case of this clone: Other DNA sequences in this specimen translate into the identical CDR3. The CDR3 region is CASSFGQGPSYEQYF. CDR3 nucleotide sequence: TGTGCCAGCAGCTTCGGACAGGGCCCTTCCTACGAGCAGTACTTC. V is TRBV11-2 and J is TRBJ2-7, with 8 bases lining up with TRBD1. The V and J ends lost 3 bases and 1 base, in that order; junction bases with no gene match: 5. Germline V gene sequence: CDR1 SGHAT, CDR2 FQNNGV. The CDR3 is made up of 15 amino acids.

This clone has just one count. CDR3 region: CASSPRLRNTEAFF. The CDR3 region has the DNA TGCGCCAGCAGCCCCCGCCTAAGAAACACTGAAGCTTTCTTT. V is TRBV5-1 and J is TRBJ1-1; D call uncertain. Trimming removed 4 bases from V and 2 bases from J, with 12 bases in between. Germline V lookup: CDR1 SGHRS, CDR2 YFSETQ. The CDR3 has 14 amino acids.

This clone was detected once. The V and J genes are TRBV7-9 and TRBJ2-1, with D maybe TRBD2 (6 bases). The CDR3 loop spans 16 amino acids. Germline V gives CDR1 SEHNR, CDR2 FQNEAQ (reference sequence). With 7 bases removed from V and 0 bases from J, the gap between germline ends came to 16 bases. The CDR3 here is CASTRRAGPSYNEQFF. CDR3 nucleotides: TGTGCCAGCACCCGAAGGGCGGGGCCCTCCTACAATGAGCAGTTCTTC.

The chain joins TRBV19 to TRBJ1-6; D gene ambiguous. Germline loops: CDR1 LNHDA, CDR2 SQIVND (reference sequence). V lost 5 bases, J lost 7 bases, and 12 bases lay in between. The CDR3 is made up of 14 amino acids. The CDR3 loop is CASSFLAENSPLHF. CDR3 DNA: TGTGCCAGTAGTTTCTTGGCCGAAAATTCACCCCTCCACTTT.

V gene TRBV19 combines with J gene TRBJ2-2; 8 bases line up with TRBD1. Germline loops: CDR1 LNHDA, CDR2 SQIVND (reference sequence). The junction had 6 bases not matched to a gene; V was cut back by 8 bases and J by 4 bases. The CDR3 runs to 14 residues. CDR3 amino acids: CASRRQGTTGELFF. The CDR3 nucleotides are TGTGCCAGTCGTCGACAGGGGACCACCGGGGAGCTGTTTTTT.

The sample holds one count of this clone. The gene calls are TRBV5-1 and TRBJ2-5; 8 bases are a match to TRBD2. The CDR3 loop spans 14 amino acids. With V trimmed by 3 bases and J by 5 bases, 6 bases remained unmatched. Germline loops: CDR1 SGHRS, CDR2 YFSETQ. DNA for the CDR3: TGCGCCAGCAGCTCCGGGGGGGCCTACGAGACCCAGTACTTC. As protein: CASSSGGAYETQYF.

V gene TRBV27 combines with J gene TRBJ1-1; a weak D match, TRBD1 (5 bases). The CDR3 has 15 residues. V dropped 2 bases and J dropped 4 bases, with 14 bases sitting between them. Per germline, CDR1 MNHEY and CDR2 SMNVEV (reference sequence). The CDR3 region has the DNA TGTGCCAGCAGTTTAATAGCAGGGTTGTTCACTGAAGCTTTCTTT. This translates into CASSLIAGLFTEAFF.

This chain joins TRBV3-1 (or the pseudogene TRBV3-2) and TRBJ1-2; D is perhaps TRBD1 (5 bases). CDR1 and CDR2 from the germline V gene are LGHDT and YNNKEL (reference sequence). The CDR3 has 11 amino acids. Trimming pared 1 base from V and 13 bases from J, leaving 10 bases between. The CDR3 coding sequence is TGTGCCAGCAGCCAAGGGCAGGGATTCACCTTC. Translation gives CASSQGQGFTF.

This clone has only one observation. The CDR3 loop reads CASSEGATGWEKLFF. CDR3 sequence (DNA): TGTGCCAGCAGTGAAGGGGCCACAGGGTGGGAAAAACTGTTTTTT. The V and J genes are TRBV6-1 and TRBJ1-4; weak D call: TRBD1 (6 bases). CDR1 is MNHNS and CDR2 is SASEGT in the germline V gene. The CDR3 spans 15 residues. The germline V and J ends were trimmed by 1 base and 8 bases, with 14 bases remaining between them.